This T cell receptor beta chain was retrieved from a study of shared clonotypes between healthy human individuals. Here immunoSEQ multiplex PCR was the method, and the copy in TCRdb shows in-frame clones only, minus some. Among 2,100,000 or so clones listed, 90% to 96% were seen once. Trimming removed 1 base at V and 6 bases at J, with 19 bases between. The length of the CDR3 is 15 residues. Germline lookup yields CDR1 SQVTM and CDR2 ANQGSEA. The rearrangement uses TRBV29-1 and TRBJ2-7; no clear D. The sequencing input was naive CD4+ T cells sorted from blood. Specified subset: CD45RA+ positively selected. The TCR was taken from a man aged 18 to 30 in good health. CDR3 sequence reads: CSVEVTTLSPLEQYF. The CDR3 nucleotides read TGCAGCGTTGAAGTTACTACCCTATCGCCGCTCGAGCAGTACTTC.